This entry lists 24 T cell receptor beta chains sequenced from one sample in a study of memory CD8 T cells in hepatitis C reinfection. Here immunoSEQ multiplex PCR was the method, and the copy in TCRdb shows in-frame clones only, minus some. Altogether about 47,000 clones are present, around 87% being singletons, with the ten largest covering around 1.2%. Documented time point: peak reinfection, 3 to 8 weeks after reinfection detection. TCR sequencing was done directly ex vivo on sorted cells, without expansion in vitro. Sequencing was performed on naive CD8+ T cells sorted from blood. These receptors were taken from a man between 18 and 35 years old with hepatitis C virus infection.

The gene calls are TRBV4-1 and TRBJ2-7; TRBD1 agrees at 11 bases. The germline V gene has CDR1 MGHRA and CDR2 YSYEKL. V gave up 4 bases and J gave up 5 bases; unmatched junction bases: 10. The CDR3 covers 16 residues. CDR3 residues: CASSLVPGQGEDEQYF. The CDR3 DNA follows: TGCGCCAGCAGCCTAGTCCCGGGACAGGGGGAGGACGAGCAGTACTTC.

The chain is built from TRBV11-2 and TRBJ2-7; 10 nucleotides match TRBD1. The CDR3 is made up of 14 amino acids. Unmatched junction bases numbered 5, after V lost 5 bases and J lost 4 bases. Germline-derived CDR1 and CDR2 are SGHAT and FQNNGV. The CDR3 reads CASSPGTGEYEQYF. Here the CDR3 DNA reads TGTGCCAGCAGCCCCGGGACAGGGGAGTACGAGCAGTACTTC. Supplemented by reference TRBV11-2 and TRBJ2-7, the full variable domain reads EAGVAQSPRYKIIEKRQSVAFWCNPISGHATLYWYQQILGQGPKLLIQFQNNGVVDDSQLPKDRFSAERLKGVDSTLKIQPAKLEDSAVYLCASSPGTGEYEQYFGPGTRLTVT.

V usage is TRBV6-1 and J usage is TRBJ1-3; no definite D call. The CDR3 length is 11 residues. The germline V gene has CDR1 MNHNS and CDR2 SASEGT. V lost 10 bases and J lost 0, with 4 bases in between. For the CDR3, the DNA is TGTGCCACCCTCTCTGGAAACACCATATATTTT. Translated: CATLSGNTIYF.

V gene TRBV29-1 combines with J gene TRBJ2-2; TRBD1 matches at 7 bases. This CDR3 has 15 amino acids. Germline lookup yields CDR1 SQVTM and CDR2 ANQGSEA. The V and J ends lost 2 bases and 4 bases, in that order; junction bases with no gene match: 7. The CDR3 region has the DNA TGCAGCGTTGAATTGAAACAGGGGTTCACCGGGGAGCTGTTTTTT. Translation gives CSVELKQGFTGELFF.

This clone was seen a single time. The chain uses TRBV28 and TRBJ2-7; 9 bases match TRBD1. V shed 3 bases and J 0 bases; nucleotides not matched to a gene: 6. CDR1 is MDHEN, CDR2 SYDVKM, per germline. CDR3 length: 16 residues. The CDR3 region is CASSLGDRALSYEQYF. The DNA of the CDR3 is TGTGCCAGCAGTTTGGGGGACAGGGCCCTCTCCTACGAGCAGTACTTC.

The rearrangement joins TRBV5-6 to TRBJ1-2; D gene unclear. Germline CDR1 reads SGHDT; CDR2 reads YYEEEE. The CDR3 runs 17 residues. Trimming took off 4 bases at V and 1 base at J, with 20 bases between the two ends. The CDR3: CASSPEGEPDVNYGYTF. The CDR3 DNA is TGTGCCAGCAGCCCGGAGGGTGAGCCAGACGTTAACTATGGCTACACCTTC.

This chain links TRBV11-2 with TRBJ2-7, with D maybe TRBD1 (5 bases). The CDR3 runs 15 residues. Germline CDR1 and CDR2: SGHAT and FQNNGV. The V end was cut by 0 bases, the J end by 1 base, with 10 bases between. The CDR3 protein is CASSLDGASSYEQYF. As DNA, the CDR3 is TGTGCCAGCAGCTTAGATGGGGCAAGTTCCTACGAGCAGTACTTC.

The chain uses TRBV11-1 and TRBJ2-3; 8 positions match TRBD1. CDR3 length: 15 residues. V lost 5 bases to trimming and J lost 3 bases; unmatched junction nucleotides: 7. The V gene's germline CDR1 is SGHAT and CDR2 FQDESV (reference sequence). The CDR3 DNA reads as TGTGCCAGCAGCCTCGGACAGGGTGGTACAGATACGCAGTATTTT. It translates to CASSLGQGGTDTQYF.

The chain uses TRBV5-4 and TRBJ2-5; weak D call: TRBD1 (6 bases). Trimming stripped 4 bases from V and 4 bases from J, with 26 bases between. The CDR3 covers 18 residues. CDR1 is SGHNT and CDR2 is YYREEE in the germline V gene (reference sequence). The CDR3 DNA sequence: TGTGCCAGCAGCCCGGACAGTACGGGTTTAGTGGGGCCAGAGACCCAGTACTTC. It encodes CASSPDSTGLVGPETQYF. Together with reference TRBV5-4 and TRBJ2-5, the CDR3 gives the full variable domain: ETGVTQSPTHLIKTRGQQVTLRCSSQSGHNTVSWYQQALGQGPQFIFQYYREEENGRGNFPPRFSGLQFPNYSSELNVNALELDDSALYLCASSPDSTGLVGPETQYFGPGTRLLVL.

The chain carries TRBV10-3 and TRBJ2-3; TRBD1 might be the D (7 bases). CDR1 ENHRY and CDR2 SYGVKD come from the germline V gene. The CDR3 is 13 amino acids. V gave up 11 bases and J gave up 2 bases, with 14 bases separating them. The CDR3 region is CAASGGNTDTQYF. As DNA, the CDR3 is TGTGCCGCCTCAGGGGGGAACACAGATACGCAGTATTTT.

This chain links TRBV27 with TRBJ2-7; a possible D gene is TRBD1 (6 bases). The CDR3 is 14 amino acids. Germline V CDR1 and CDR2: MNHEY, SMNVEV (reference sequence). Trimming pared 2 bases from V and 2 bases from J, leaving 10 bases between. The chain's CDR3 is CASSLTGSTYEQYF. The DNA for the CDR3 is TGTGCCAGCAGTTTAACAGGGTCGACCTACGAGCAGTACTTC.

This sequence joins TRBV27 and TRBJ1-2; 7 nucleotides match TRBD1. The trim removed 3 bases at V and 4 bases at J, leaving 8 bases unmatched. The CDR3 extends over 15 amino acids. Looked up from germline, CDR1 is MNHEY and CDR2 is SMNVEV (reference sequence). CDR3 residues: CASSFQGQESYGYTF. CDR3 sequence (DNA): TGTGCCAGCAGTTTCCAAGGACAGGAAAGCTATGGCTACACCTTC.

V and J are TRBV9 and TRBJ2-3; the D gene is possibly TRBD2 (6 bases). CDR1 is SGDLS and CDR2 is YYNGEE in the germline V gene. This CDR3 contains 16 residues. V was trimmed by 0 bases and J by 3 bases, leaving 14 bases between them. CDR3 amino acids: CASSVVEGWGTDTQYF. DNA of the CDR3: TGTGCCAGCAGCGTAGTGGAGGGATGGGGGACAGATACGCAGTATTTT.

This sequence joins TRBV7-3 and TRBJ1-5; the match to TRBD1 covers 11 bases. Losses at the gene ends were 4 bases for V and 3 bases for J; bases not matched to a gene: 5. This CDR3 has 16 residues. Germline V gene lookup returns CDR1 SGHTA and CDR2 FQGTGA. Here the CDR3 reads CASSCGQGAPNQPQHF. The CDR3 region has the DNA TGTGCCAGCAGCTGCGGACAGGGGGCCCCCAATCAGCCCCAGCATTTT.

The chain employs TRBV10-2 and TRBJ2-7, with D tentatively TRBD2 (6 bases). CDR3 length equals 13 residues. Germline V lookup: CDR1 WSHSY, CDR2 SAAADI. V was shortened by 3 bases and J by 7 bases, with 13 bases between the two germline ends. CDR3 residues: CASSDVPGTEQYV. The CDR3 DNA is TGCGCCAGCAGTGACGTTCCTGGGACTGAGCAGTACGTC.

The chain couples TRBV6-6 to TRBJ1-5; D unresolved. The CDR3 has 15 residues. V shed 2 bases and J shed 5 bases, with 13 bases lying between them. Looked up from germline, CDR1 is MNHNY and CDR2 is SVGAGI (reference sequence). The CDR3 nucleotides are TGTGCCAGCAGTTACCTAGGAGGTCGAGATCAGCCCCAGCATTTT. Residues: CASSYLGGRDQPQHF.

This clone was seen just once. V gene TRBV7-9 combines with J gene TRBJ2-5; no definite D call. The J call may be wrong; the DNA end is better matched by TRBJ2-7. The germline CDR1 and CDR2 sequences are SEHNR and FQNEAQ (reference sequence). The CDR3 contains 12 residues. CDR3 protein: CASSADTYEQYF. CDR3 nucleotides: TGTGCCAGCAGCGCCGACACCTACGAGCAGTACTTC.

The genes are TRBV2 and TRBJ2-1, with TRBD2 matching 10 bases. The CDR3 length is 14 residues. Trimming cost V 11 bases and J 4 bases; bases outside gene matches: 8. Germline V gene data show CDR1 as SNHLY and CDR2 as FYNNEI. The CDR3 spells CASSSGRGYNEQFF. In DNA, the CDR3 is TGTGCCTCTTCTAGCGGGAGAGGATACAATGAGCAGTTCTTC. Filled out from reference TRBV2 and TRBJ2-1, the complete variable domain reads EPEVTQTPSHQVTQMGQEVILRCVPISNHLYFYWYRQILGQKVEFLVSFYNNEISEKSEIFDDQFSVERPDGSNFTLKIRSTKLEDSAMYFCASSSGRGYNEQFFGPGTRLTVL.

The J gene is TRBJ2-5, the V gene TRBV7-7; D ambiguous. Trimming shortened V by 3 bases and J by 5 bases, and 16 bases separated the two germline ends. Per the germline V gene, CDR1 is SSHAT and CDR2 is FNYEAQ (reference sequence). This CDR3 comprises 15 residues. CDR3 sequence (DNA): TGTGCCAGCAGCTTCTCCGGGTCCCTCGGGGAGACCCAGTACTTC. Protein product: CASSFSGSLGETQYF.

This chain connects TRBV5-4 to TRBJ2-3; D may be TRBD2 (5 bases). Germline CDR1 is SGHNT and CDR2 is YYREEE (reference sequence). V was clipped by 4 bases and J by 4 bases, with 16 bases between them. The CDR3 consists of 15 residues. This chain's CDR3 is CASSPAPGVPDTQYF. The CDR3 DNA is TGTGCCAGCAGCCCAGCCCCCGGGGTACCAGATACGCAGTATTTT.

In regard to this clone: The same CDR3 can be traced to other DNA sequences in this sample. This chain links TRBV19 with TRBJ1-6; TRBD1 aligns across 7 bases. The CDR3 is made up of 13 amino acids. CDR1 LNHDA and CDR2 SQIVND come from the germline V gene (reference sequence). Trimming cost V 7 bases and J 7 bases; bases outside gene matches: 4. The CDR3 loop is CASTTGANSPLHF. The CDR3 region has the DNA TGTGCCAGTACCACAGGGGCCAATTCACCCCTCCACTTT.

The rearrangement links TRBV4-1 to TRBJ2-1; tentatively, D is TRBD1 (5 bases). The ends were cut back, 0 bases at V and 6 bases at J, with 15 bases in the middle. The CDR3 has 16 residues. Germline V gene lookup returns CDR1 MGHRA and CDR2 YSYEKL. Written as DNA, the CDR3 is TGCGCCAGCAGCCAAGATGTAGGGGTGGGATTCAATGAGCAGTTCTTC. As protein: CASSQDVGVGFNEQFF.

The chain links TRBV5-1 to TRBJ1-1; 10 nucleotides agree with TRBD1. With 4 bases clipped from V and 2 bases from J, the junction kept 17 bases outside the gene matches. The CDR3 runs 19 residues. Per germline, CDR1 SGHRS and CDR2 YFSETQ. CDR3 nucleotides: TGCGCCAGCAGCATCGGGACAGGGGCTTTAGGTGCGGGAAACACTGAAGCTTTCTTT. Protein sequence: CASSIGTGALGAGNTEAFF.

The chain combines TRBV6-5 with TRBJ2-1; no clear D. The CDR3 spans 13 residues. The V end lost 0 bases, the J end lost 8 bases, and 8 bases lay between the germline ends. Germline lookup yields CDR1 MNHEY and CDR2 SVGAGI. The CDR3 loop is CASSYSRLDEQFF. The CDR3 DNA follows: TGTGCCAGCAGTTACTCACGGTTAGATGAGCAGTTCTTC.